This TCR beta chain derives from a study of a mutant IDH1 vaccine in newly diagnosed glioma. Turning to the study itself: Weeks 1, 3, 5, 7, 11, 15, 19 and 23 were when patients received their eight vaccinations. The therapy given earlier, which was standard therapy, consisted of radiotherapy, temozolomide, or both, and most of the patients received both.

This clone was detected a few times. Its antigen is unknown. Time point specified: week 5, during vaccination. In every dose of vaccine, 300 ug of mutant IDH1 20-mer peptide was given alongside topical imiquimod. The study's findings and limits: Changes in top peripheral clonotypes did not appear linked to pseudoprogression. The study observed vaccine-induced immune responses in approximately 93% of patients.

V was trimmed by 4 bases and J by 7 bases, leaving 19 bases between them. The CDR3 has 14 residues. Germline values: CDR1 GTSNPN, CDR2 SVGIG (reference sequence). The data were produced by immunoSEQ multiplex PCR, yet TCRdb's version contains in-frame clones alone and is incomplete. The sample lists roughly 28,000 clones, around 80% occurring once. The receptor's source is a man between 40 and 49 years old with glioma. Some clones in this sample may be carry-over from other donors' samples. Sequencing was performed on PBMCs, taken from a glioma patient whose treatment included an IDH1 peptide vaccine. V usage is TRBV30 and J usage is TRBJ1-2, with D possibly being TRBD1 (6 bases). The CDR3 region is CAWKLSVQGAGYTF. DNA of the CDR3: TGTGCCTGGAAACTCTCGGTACAGGGAGCTGGCTACACCTTC.